This T cell receptor beta chain was captured by sequencing in a study of glioma-infiltrating T cells after dendritic cell vaccination. Overall study: Dendritic cells derived from monocytes and pulsed with autologous tumor lysate formed the vaccine. At biweekly intervals, patients got three intradermal dendritic cell vaccine injections.

Method: immunoSEQ multiplex PCR; TCRdb's copy keeps in-frame clones and lacks some. The repertoire consists of around 87,000 clones, with less than 90% occurring once and the leading ten covering under 8%. Time point reported: after dendritic cell vaccination, including at tumor progression/relapse. All glioblastoma patients lacked an isocitrate dehydrogenase mutation. The TCR comes from a human donor with glioblastoma. The sequencing here drew on blood, taken after dendritic cell vaccination.

CDR3 nucleotides: TGTGCCAGCAGCTCGGGACAGGGGATCACTGAAGCTTTCTTT. It encodes CASSSGQGITEAFF. V is TRBV6-1 and J is TRBJ1-1; TRBD1 aligns across 10 bases. V was pared by 6 bases and J by 4 bases, with 5 bases of the junction left unmatched. The V gene's germline CDR1 is MNHNS and CDR2 SASEGT. This CDR3 is 14 amino acids long.